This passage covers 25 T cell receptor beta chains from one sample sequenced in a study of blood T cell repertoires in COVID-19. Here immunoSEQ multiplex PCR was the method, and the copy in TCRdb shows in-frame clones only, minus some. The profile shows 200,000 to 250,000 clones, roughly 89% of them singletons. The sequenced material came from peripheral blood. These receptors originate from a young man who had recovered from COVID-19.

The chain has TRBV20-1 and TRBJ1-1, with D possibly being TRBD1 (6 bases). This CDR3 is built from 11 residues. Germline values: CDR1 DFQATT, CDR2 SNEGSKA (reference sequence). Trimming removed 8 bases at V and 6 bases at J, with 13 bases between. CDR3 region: CSRPRGPEAFF. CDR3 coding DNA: TGCAGTCGACCCAGGGGCCCTGAAGCTTTCTTT.

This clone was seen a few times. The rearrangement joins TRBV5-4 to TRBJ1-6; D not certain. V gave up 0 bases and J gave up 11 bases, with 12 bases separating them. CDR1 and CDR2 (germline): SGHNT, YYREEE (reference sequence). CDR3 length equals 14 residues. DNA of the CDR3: TGTGCCAGCAGCTTGGATCTGGCGGTTCCACCCCTCCACTTT. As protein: CASSLDLAVPPLHF.

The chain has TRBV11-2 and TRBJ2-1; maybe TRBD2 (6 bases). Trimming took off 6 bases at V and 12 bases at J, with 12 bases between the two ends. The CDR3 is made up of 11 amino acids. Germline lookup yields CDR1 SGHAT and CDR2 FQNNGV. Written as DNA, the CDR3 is TGTGCCAGCAGTCCGGTGGGGGGGCAGTTCTTC. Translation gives CASSPVGGQFF.

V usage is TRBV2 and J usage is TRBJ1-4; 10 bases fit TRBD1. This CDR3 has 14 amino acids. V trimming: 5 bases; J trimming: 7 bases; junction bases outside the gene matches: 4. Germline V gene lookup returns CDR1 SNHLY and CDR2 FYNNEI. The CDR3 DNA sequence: TGTGCCAGCAGTACCCGGGACAGGGGTGAAAAACTGTTTTTT. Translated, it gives CASSTRDRGEKLFF.

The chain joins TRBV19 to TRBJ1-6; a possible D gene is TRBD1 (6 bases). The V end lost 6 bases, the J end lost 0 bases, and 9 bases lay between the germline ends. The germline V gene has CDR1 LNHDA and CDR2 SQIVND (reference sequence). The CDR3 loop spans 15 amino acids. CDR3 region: CASRGGSSYNSPLHF. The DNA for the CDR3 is TGTGCCAGTAGAGGGGGTAGCTCCTATAATTCACCCCTCCACTTT.

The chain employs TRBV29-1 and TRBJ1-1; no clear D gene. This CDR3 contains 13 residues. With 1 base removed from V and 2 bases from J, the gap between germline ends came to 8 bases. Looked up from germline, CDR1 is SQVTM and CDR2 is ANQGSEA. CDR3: CSVEAQPNTEAFF. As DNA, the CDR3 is TGCAGCGTTGAAGCACAGCCTAACACTGAAGCTTTCTTT.

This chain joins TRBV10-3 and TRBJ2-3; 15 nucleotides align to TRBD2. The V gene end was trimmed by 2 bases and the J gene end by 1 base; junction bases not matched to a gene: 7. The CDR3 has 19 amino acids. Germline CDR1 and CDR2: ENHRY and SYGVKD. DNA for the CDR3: TGTGCCATCAGTGAGGGGACTAGCGGGGGGAGCGGAGGCACAGATACGCAGTATTTT. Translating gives CAISEGTSGGSGGTDTQYF.

The CDR3 nucleotides read TGCAGCCCGGGACTGTCGAGCAATCAGCCCCAGCATTTT. As protein: CSPGLSSNQPQHF. The J gene is TRBJ1-5, the V gene TRBV29-1; possible D gene TRBD1, 5 bases. V was cut by 8 bases and J by 1 base, with 12 bases left in between. Germline V lookup: CDR1 SQVTM, CDR2 ANQGSEA. This CDR3 has 13 residues. Complete variable domain (other parts from reference TRBV29-1 and TRBJ1-5): SAVISQKPSRDICQRGTSLTIQCQVDSQVTMMFWYRQQPGQSLTLIATANQGSEATYESGFVIDKFPISRPNLTFSTLTVSNMSPEDSSIYLCSPGLSSNQPQHFGDGTRLSIL.

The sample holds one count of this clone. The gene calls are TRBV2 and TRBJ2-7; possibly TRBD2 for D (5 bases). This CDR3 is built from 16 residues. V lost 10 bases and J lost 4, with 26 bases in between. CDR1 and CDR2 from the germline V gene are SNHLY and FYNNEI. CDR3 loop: CAIRRKEGILLYEQYF. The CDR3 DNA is TGTGCCATCCGCCGGAAAGAGGGAATACTACTTTACGAGCAGTACTTC.

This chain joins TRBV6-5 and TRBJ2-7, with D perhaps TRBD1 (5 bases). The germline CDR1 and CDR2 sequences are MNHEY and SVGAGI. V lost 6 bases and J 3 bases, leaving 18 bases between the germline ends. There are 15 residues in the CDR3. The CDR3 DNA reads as TGTGCCAGCAGACGAAGCCCCTACAGGATCTACGAGCAGTACTTC. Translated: CASRRSPYRIYEQYF.

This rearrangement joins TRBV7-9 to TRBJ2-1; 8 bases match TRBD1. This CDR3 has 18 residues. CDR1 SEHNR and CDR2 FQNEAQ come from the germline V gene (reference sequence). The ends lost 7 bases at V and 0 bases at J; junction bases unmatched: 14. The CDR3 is CASTPRGQGTSSYNEQFF. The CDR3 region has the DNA TGTGCCAGCACCCCCCGTGGACAGGGAACGTCCTCCTACAATGAGCAGTTCTTC.

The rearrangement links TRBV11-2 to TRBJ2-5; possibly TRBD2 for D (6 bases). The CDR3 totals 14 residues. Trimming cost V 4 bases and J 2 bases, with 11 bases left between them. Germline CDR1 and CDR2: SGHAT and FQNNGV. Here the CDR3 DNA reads TGTGCCAGCAGCTGGATGGGGGGTCAAGAGACCCAGTACTTC. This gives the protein CASSWMGGQETQYF.

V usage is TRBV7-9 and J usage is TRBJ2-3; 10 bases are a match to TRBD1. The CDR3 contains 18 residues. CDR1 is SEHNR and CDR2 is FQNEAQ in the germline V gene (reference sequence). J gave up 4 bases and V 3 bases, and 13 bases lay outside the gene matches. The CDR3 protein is CASSFTQQTGGNADTQYF. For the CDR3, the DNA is TGTGCCAGCAGCTTCACCCAACAGACAGGGGGCAACGCAGATACGCAGTATTTT.

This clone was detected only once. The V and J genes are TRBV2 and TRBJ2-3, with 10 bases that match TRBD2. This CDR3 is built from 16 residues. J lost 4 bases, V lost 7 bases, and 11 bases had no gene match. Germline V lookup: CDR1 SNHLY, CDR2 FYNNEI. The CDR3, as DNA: TGTGCCAGCACCTCTCTCCCTACTAGCGGGGCAGATACGCAGTATTTT. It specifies CASTSLPTSGADTQYF.

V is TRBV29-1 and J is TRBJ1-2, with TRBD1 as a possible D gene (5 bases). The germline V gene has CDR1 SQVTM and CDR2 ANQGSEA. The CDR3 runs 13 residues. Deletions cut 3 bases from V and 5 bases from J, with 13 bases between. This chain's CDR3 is CSVDSTGPYGYTF. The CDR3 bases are TGCAGCGTTGATAGTACAGGACCTTATGGCTACACCTTC.

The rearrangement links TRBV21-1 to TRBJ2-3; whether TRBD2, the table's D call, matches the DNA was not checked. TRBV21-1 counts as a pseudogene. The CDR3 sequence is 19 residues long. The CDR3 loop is CASSFSRASGGPSTDTQYF. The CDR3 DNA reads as TGTGCCAGCAGCTTCAGTCGGGCTAGCGGGGGACCTAGCACAGATACGCAGTATTTT.

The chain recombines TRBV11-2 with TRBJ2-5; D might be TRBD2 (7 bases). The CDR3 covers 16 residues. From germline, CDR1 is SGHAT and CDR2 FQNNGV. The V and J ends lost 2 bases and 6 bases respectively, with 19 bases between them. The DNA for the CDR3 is TGTGCCAGCAGCTTAACGGGGGGCGGGGGCGGAAAGACCCAGTACTTC. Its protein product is CASSLTGGGGGKTQYF. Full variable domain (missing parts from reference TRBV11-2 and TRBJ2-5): EAGVAQSPRYKIIEKRQSVAFWCNPISGHATLYWYQQILGQGPKLLIQFQNNGVVDDSQLPKDRFSAERLKGVDSTLKIQPAKLEDSAVYLCASSLTGGGGGKTQYFGPGTRLLVL.

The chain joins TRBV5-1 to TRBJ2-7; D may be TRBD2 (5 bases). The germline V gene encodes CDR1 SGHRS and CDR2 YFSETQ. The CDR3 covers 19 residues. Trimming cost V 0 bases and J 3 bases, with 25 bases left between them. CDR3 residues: CASSLVIKPVPPDYYEQYF. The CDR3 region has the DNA TGCGCCAGCAGCTTGGTCATTAAACCGGTGCCTCCCGACTACTACGAGCAGTACTTC. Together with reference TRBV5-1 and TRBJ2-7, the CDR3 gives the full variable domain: KAGVTQTPRYLIKTRGQQVTLSCSPISGHRSVSWYQQTPGQGLQFLFEYFSETQRNKGNFPGRFSGRQFSNSRSEMNVSTLELGDSALYLCASSLVIKPVPPDYYEQYFGPGTRLTVT.

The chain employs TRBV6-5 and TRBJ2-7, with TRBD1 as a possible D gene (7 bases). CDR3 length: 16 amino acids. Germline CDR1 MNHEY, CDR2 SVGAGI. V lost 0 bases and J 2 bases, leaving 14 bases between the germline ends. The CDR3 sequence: CASSYSAAGQTYEQYF. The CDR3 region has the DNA TGTGCCAGCAGTTACTCCGCGGCGGGACAGACCTACGAGCAGTACTTC.

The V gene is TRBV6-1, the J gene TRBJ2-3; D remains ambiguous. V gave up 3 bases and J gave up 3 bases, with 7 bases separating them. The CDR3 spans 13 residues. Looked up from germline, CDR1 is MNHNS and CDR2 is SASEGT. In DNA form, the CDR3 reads TGTGCCAGCAGTGACCGGGTAACAGATACGCAGTATTTT. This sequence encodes CASSDRVTDTQYF.

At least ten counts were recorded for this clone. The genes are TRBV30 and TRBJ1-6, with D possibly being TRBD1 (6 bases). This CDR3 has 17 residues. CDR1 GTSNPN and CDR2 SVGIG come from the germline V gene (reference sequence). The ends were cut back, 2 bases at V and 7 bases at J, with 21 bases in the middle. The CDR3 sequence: CAWSTIQWEGVNSPLHF. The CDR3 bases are TGTGCCTGGAGTACTATCCAATGGGAGGGGGTGAATTCACCCCTCCACTTT.

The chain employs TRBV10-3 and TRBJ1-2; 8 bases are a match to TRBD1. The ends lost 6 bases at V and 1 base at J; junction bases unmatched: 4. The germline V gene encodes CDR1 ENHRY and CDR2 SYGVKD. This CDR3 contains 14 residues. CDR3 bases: TGTGCCATCAGAGAAGGGACAGGTAACTATGGCTACACCTTC. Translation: CAIREGTGNYGYTF.

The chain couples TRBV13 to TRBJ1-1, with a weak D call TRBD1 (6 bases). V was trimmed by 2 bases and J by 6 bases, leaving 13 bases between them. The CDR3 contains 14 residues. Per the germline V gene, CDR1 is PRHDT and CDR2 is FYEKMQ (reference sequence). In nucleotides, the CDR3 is TGTGCCAGCAGCTTAAGAAAGGGGGTCTCTGAAGCTTTCTTT. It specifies CASSLRKGVSEAFF.

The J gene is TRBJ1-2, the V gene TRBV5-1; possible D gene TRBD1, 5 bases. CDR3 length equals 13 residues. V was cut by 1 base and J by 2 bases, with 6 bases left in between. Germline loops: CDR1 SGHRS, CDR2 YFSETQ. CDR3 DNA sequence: TGCGCCAGCAGCTTGTCAGGGAACTATGGCTACACCTTC. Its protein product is CASSLSGNYGYTF. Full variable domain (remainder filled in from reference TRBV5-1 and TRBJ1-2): KAGVTQTPRYLIKTRGQQVTLSCSPISGHRSVSWYQQTPGQGLQFLFEYFSETQRNKGNFPGRFSGRQFSNSRSEMNVSTLELGDSALYLCASSLSGNYGYTFGSGTRLTVV.

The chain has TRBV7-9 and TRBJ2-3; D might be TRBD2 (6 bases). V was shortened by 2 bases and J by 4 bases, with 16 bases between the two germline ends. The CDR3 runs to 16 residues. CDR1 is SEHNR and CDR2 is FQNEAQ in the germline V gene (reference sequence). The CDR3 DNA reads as TGTGCCAGCAGCTTAATAGGTCAGGGAGGAGCAGATACGCAGTATTTT. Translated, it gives CASSLIGQGGADTQYF.